The 3 T cell receptor beta chains listed next were all sequenced from one sample in a study of PD-L1 blockade in urothelial cancer. Time point here: pretreatment peripheral blood. Produced via immunoSEQ multiplex PCR; TCRdb's table is partial and in-frame only. The sample has some 43,000 clones; approximately 80% are singletons. The starting material was PBMCs, obtained around atezolizumab (anti-PD-L1) treatment. These receptors were taken from a man aged 60 to 75 with urothelial cancer.

The rearrangement uses TRBV4-2 and TRBJ2-3, with D possibly being TRBD1 (6 bases). Germline V gene lookup returns CDR1 LGHNA and CDR2 YNFKEQ. Trimming left V 4 bases short and J 2 bases short, with 13 bases between. This CDR3 has 15 residues. The chain's CDR3 is CASSLLQGATDTQYF. The CDR3 DNA reads TGTGCCAGCAGCCTTTTACAGGGCGCCACAGATACGCAGTATTTT.

The J gene is TRBJ2-2, the V gene TRBV5-1; 8 nucleotides agree with TRBD2. The CDR3 covers 16 residues. J was trimmed by 2 bases and V by 5 bases; bases with no gene match: 8. Germline lookup yields CDR1 SGHRS and CDR2 YFSETQ. The CDR3 reads CASRELRTSNTGELFF. Written as DNA, the CDR3 is TGCGCCAGCAGGGAGCTAAGGACTAGCAACACCGGGGAGCTGTTTTTT.

The chain uses TRBV18 and TRBJ1-1; weak D call: TRBD1 (6 bases). Germline-derived CDR1 and CDR2 are KGHSH and LQKENI. V lost 6 bases to trimming and J lost 0 bases, with 14 bases between them. The CDR3 extends over 15 amino acids. Here the CDR3 reads CASSTRTDMNTEAFF. DNA of the CDR3: TGTGCCAGCTCCACGAGGACAGACATGAACACTGAAGCTTTCTTT.